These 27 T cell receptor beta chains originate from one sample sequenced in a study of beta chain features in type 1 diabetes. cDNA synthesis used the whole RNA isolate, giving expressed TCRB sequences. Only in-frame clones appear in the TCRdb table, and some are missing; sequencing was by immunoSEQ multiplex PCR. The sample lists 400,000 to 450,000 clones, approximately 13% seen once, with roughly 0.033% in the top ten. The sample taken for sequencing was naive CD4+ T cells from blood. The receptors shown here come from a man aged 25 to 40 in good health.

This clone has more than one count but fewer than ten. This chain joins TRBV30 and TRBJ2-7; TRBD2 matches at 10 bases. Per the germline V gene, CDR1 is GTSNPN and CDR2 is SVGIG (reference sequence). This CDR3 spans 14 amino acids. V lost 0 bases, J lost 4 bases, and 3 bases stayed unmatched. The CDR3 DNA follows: TGTGCCTGGAGTGTATCGGGACTAGCGTACGAGCAGTACGTC. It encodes CAWSVSGLAYEQYV.

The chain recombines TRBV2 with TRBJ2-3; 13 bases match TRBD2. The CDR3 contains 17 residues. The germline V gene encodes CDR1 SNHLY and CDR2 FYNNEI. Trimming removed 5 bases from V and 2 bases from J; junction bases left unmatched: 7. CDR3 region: CASSLSGLAGYTDTQYF. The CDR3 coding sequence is TGTGCCAGCAGTCTCTCGGGACTAGCGGGATACACAGATACGCAGTATTTT.

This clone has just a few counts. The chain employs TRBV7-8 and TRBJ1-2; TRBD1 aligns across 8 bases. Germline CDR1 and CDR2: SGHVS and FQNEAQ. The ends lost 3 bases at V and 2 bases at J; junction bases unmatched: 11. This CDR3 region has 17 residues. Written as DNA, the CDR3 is TGTGCCAGCAGCTTTAGTTCGGCTCGACAGGGGAACTATGGCTACACCTTC. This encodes CASSFSSARQGNYGYTF.

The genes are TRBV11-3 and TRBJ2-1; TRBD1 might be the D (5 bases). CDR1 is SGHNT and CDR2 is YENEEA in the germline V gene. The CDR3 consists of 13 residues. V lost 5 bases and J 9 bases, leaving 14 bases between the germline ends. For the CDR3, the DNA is TGTGCCAGCAGCGCACCAGGGCGGCCTGAGCAGTTCTTC. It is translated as CASSAPGRPEQFF.

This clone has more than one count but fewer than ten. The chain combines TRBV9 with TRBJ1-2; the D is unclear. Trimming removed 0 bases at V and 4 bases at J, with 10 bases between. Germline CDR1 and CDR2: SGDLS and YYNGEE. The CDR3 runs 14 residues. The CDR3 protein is CASSVERNSYGYTF. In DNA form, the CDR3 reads TGTGCCAGCAGCGTAGAAAGGAATTCCTATGGCTACACCTTC. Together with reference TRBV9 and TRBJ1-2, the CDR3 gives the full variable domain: DSGVTQTPKHLITATGQRVTLRCSPRSGDLSVYWYQQSLDQGLQFLIQYYNGEERAKGNILERFSAQQFPDLHSELNLSSLELGDSALYFCASSVERNSYGYTFGSGTRLTVV.

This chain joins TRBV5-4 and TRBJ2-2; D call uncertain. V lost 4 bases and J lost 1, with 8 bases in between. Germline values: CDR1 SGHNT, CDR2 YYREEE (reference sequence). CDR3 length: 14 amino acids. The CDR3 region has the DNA TGTGCCAGCAGCCCTCCGGGGAACACCGGGGAGCTGTTTTTT. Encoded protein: CASSPPGNTGELFF.

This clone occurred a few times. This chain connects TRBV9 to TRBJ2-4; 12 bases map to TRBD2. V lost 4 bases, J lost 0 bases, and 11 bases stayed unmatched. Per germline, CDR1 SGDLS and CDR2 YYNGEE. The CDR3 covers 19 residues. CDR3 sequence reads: CASSPGLAGRRLAKNIQYF. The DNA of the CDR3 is TGTGCCAGCAGCCCCGGACTAGCGGGACGTCGACTAGCCAAAAACATTCAGTACTTC.

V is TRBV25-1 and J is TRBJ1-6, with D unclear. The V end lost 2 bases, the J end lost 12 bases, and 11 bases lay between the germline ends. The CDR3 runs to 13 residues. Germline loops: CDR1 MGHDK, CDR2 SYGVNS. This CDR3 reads CASSEGRGVPLHF. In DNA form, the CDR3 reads TGTGCCAGCAGTGAAGGTCGCGGGGTACCCCTCCACTTT.

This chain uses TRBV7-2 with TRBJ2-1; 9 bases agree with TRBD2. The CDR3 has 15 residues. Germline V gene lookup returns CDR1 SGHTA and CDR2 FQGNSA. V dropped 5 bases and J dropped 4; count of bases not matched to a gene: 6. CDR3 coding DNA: TGTGCCAGCAGCAATAGCGGGGGAACTTACAATGAGCAGTTCTTC. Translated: CASSNSGGTYNEQFF.

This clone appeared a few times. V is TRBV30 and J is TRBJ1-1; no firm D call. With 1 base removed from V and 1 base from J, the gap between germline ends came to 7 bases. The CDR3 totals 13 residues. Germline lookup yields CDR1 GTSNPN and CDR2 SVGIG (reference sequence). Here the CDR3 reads CAWSADTNTEAFF. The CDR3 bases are TGTGCCTGGAGTGCCGACACGAACACTGAAGCTTTCTTT.

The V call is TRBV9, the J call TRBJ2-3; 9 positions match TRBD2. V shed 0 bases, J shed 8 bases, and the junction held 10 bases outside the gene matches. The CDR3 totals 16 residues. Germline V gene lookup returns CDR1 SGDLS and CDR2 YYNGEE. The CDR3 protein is CASSVDGGGALGTQYF. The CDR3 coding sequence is TGTGCCAGCAGCGTAGATGGCGGGGGGGCCCTTGGTACGCAGTATTTT. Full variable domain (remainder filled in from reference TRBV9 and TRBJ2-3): DSGVTQTPKHLITATGQRVTLRCSPRSGDLSVYWYQQSLDQGLQFLIQYYNGEERAKGNILERFSAQQFPDLHSELNLSSLELGDSALYFCASSVDGGGALGTQYFGPGTRLTVL.

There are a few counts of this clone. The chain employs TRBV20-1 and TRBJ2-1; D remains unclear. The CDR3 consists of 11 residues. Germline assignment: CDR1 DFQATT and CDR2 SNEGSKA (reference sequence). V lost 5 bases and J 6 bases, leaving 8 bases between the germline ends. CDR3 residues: CSAVFGNEQFF. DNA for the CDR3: TGCAGTGCTGTATTTGGCAATGAGCAGTTCTTC.

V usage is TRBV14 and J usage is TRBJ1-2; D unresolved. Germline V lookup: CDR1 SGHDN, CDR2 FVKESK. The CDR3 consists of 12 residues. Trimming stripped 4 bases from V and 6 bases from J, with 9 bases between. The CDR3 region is CASSRREDGYTF. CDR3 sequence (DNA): TGTGCCAGCAGCCGCAGAGAGGATGGCTACACCTTC.

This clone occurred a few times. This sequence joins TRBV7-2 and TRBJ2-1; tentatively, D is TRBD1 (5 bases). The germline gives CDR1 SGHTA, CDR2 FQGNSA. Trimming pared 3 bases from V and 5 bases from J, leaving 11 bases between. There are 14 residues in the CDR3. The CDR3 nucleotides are TGTGCCAGCAGCTTTCAGCAGGGTAACAATGAGCAGTTCTTC. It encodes CASSFQQGNNEQFF.

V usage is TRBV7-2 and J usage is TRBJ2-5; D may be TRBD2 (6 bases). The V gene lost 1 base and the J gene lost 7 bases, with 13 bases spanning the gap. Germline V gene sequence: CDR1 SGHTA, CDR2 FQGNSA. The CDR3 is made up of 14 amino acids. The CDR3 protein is CASSLVGVSGTQYF. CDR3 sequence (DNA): TGTGCCAGCAGCTTAGTAGGGGTTAGCGGGACCCAGTACTTC. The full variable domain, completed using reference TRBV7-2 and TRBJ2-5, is GAGVSQSPSNKVTEKGKDVELRCDPISGHTALYWYRQSLGQGLEFLIYFQGNSAPDKSGLPSDRFSAERTGGSVSTLTIQRTQQEDSAVYLCASSLVGVSGTQYFGPGTRLLVL.

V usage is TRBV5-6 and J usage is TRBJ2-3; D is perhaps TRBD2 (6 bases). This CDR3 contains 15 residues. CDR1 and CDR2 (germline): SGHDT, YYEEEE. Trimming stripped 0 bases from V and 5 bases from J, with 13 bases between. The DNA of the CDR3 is TGTGCCAGCAGCTTGGGGCGGGGAACAATAGATACGCAGTATTTT. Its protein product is CASSLGRGTIDTQYF.

The CDR3 nucleotides are TGTGCCAGCAGAGCCCCGGGCGAGCAGTACGTC. It encodes CASRAPGEQYV. The J gene is TRBJ2-7, the V gene TRBV6-1; D unclear. From germline, CDR1 is MNHNS and CDR2 SASEGT. This CDR3 contains 11 residues. Trimming shortened V by 6 bases and J by 6 bases, and 9 bases separated the two germline ends.

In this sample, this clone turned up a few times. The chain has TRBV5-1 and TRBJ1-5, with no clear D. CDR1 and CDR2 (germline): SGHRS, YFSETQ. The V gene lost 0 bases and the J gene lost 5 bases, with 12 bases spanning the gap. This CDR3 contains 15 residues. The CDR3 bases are TGCGCCAGCAGCTTGGAAGGTGCTGGCGATCAGCCCCAGCATTTT. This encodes CASSLEGAGDQPQHF.

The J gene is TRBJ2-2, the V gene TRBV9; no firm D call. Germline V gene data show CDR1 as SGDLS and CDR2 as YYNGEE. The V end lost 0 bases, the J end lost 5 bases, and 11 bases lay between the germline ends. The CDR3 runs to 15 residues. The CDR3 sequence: CASSVVASSTGELFF. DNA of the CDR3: TGTGCCAGCAGCGTAGTGGCTAGTTCAACCGGGGAGCTGTTTTTT.

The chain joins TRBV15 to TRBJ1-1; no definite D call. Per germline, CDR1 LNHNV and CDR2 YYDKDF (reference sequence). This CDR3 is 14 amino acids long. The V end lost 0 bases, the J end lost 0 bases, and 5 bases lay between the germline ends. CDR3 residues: CATSRDKLNTEAFF. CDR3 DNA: TGTGCCACCAGCAGAGATAAATTGAACACTGAAGCTTTCTTT. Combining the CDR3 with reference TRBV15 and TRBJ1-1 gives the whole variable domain DAMVIQNPRYQVTQFGKPVTLSCSQTLNHNVMYWYQQKSSQAPKLLFHYYDKDFNNEADTPDNFQSRRPNTSFCFLDIRSPGLGDTAMYLCATSRDKLNTEAFFGQGTRLTVV.

The DNA of the CDR3 is TGTGCCGGAACGCAAACCGGGGTTTCCTCAGAGACCCAGTACTTC. Translating gives CAGTQTGVSSETQYF. The rearrangement uses TRBV30 and TRBJ2-5, with D possibly TRBD2 on 5 matching bases. Per the germline V gene, CDR1 is GTSNPN and CDR2 is SVGIG (reference sequence). This CDR3 contains 15 residues. Trimming cost V 8 bases and J 4 bases, with 23 bases left between them.

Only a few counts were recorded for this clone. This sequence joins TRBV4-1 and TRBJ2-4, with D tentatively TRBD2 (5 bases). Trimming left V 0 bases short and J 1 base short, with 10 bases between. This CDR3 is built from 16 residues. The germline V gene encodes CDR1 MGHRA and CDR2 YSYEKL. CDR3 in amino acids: CASSQDTERAKNIQYF. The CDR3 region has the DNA TGCGCCAGCAGCCAAGATACGGAGCGGGCCAAAAACATTCAGTACTTC.

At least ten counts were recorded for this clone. CDR3 DNA sequence: TGCGCCAGCAGCCCCGCCGGGAACCAGTACGAGCAGTACTTC. Translation: CASSPAGNQYEQYF. This sequence joins TRBV4-3 and TRBJ2-7; the D gene is possibly TRBD2 (5 bases). CDR1 is LGHNA and CDR2 is YSLEER in the germline V gene. The ends were cut back, 4 bases at V and 4 bases at J, with 14 bases in the middle. The CDR3 is 14 residues long.

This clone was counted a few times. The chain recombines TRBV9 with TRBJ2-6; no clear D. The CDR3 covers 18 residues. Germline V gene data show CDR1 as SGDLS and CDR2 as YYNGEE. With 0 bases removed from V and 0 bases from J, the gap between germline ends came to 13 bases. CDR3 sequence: CASSVAPSQPSGANVLTF. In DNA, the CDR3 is TGTGCCAGCAGCGTAGCTCCTAGTCAGCCCTCTGGGGCCAACGTCCTGACTTTC.

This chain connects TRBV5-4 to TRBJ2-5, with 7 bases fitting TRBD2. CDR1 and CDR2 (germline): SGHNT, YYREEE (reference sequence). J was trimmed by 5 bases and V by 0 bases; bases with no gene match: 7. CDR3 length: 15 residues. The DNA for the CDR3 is TGTGCCAGCAGCTTGGGACCGGCCGGGGGGGAGACCCAGTACTTC. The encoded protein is CASSLGPAGGETQYF.

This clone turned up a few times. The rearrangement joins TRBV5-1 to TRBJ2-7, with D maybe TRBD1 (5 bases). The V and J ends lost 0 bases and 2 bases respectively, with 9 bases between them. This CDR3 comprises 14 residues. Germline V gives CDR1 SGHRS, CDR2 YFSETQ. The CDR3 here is CASSLVDRTYEQYF. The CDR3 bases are TGCGCCAGCAGCTTGGTAGACAGAACCTACGAGCAGTACTTC.

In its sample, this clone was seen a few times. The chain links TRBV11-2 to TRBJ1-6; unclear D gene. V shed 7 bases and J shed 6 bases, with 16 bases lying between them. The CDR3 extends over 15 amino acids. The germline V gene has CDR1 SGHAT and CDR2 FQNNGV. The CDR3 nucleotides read TGTGCCAGCACCCTGAGCAGGACCTTTAATTCACCCCTCCACTTT. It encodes CASTLSRTFNSPLHF.